This TCR beta chain was observed in a study of metastatic and nonmetastatic thyroid tumors. The overall study: Across peripheral blood and tumor or nodule tissue samples taken from malignant and benign thyroid patients, the repertoires were compared with one another. Study results and caveats: For both blood and tumor, malignant thyroid tumors reportedly showed significantly higher TCR beta diversity than benign nodules did.

This CDR3 is 14 amino acids long. V shed 8 bases and J 7 bases; nucleotides not matched to a gene: 8. Germline values: CDR1 MNHNS, CDR2 SASEGT. Every patient was untreated before thyroid surgery. TCRdb reprocessed the PCR reads using MiXCR. This table has some 34,000 clones, less than 25% appearing once. The sample holds a few counts of this clone. Antigen specificity is unknown. What was sequenced was blood. This chain uses TRBV6-1 with TRBJ2-7; 13 bases line up with TRBD2. This TCR derives from a female donor with papillary thyroid cancer or a benign thyroid nodule (not recorded which). Some clones in this sample may be carry-over from other donors' samples. The CDR3 region has the DNA TGTGCCAGCTACGGACTAGCGGGAGCTGGTGAGCAGTACTTC. This encodes CASYGLAGAGEQYF.